This record looks at one TCR beta chain sequence and its context. No antigen is known for it. V shed 8 bases and J shed 1 base, with 17 bases lying between them. The germline gives CDR1 MNHEY, CDR2 SMNVEV (reference sequence). This CDR3 is 15 amino acids long. This entry comes from a study of metastatic and nonmetastatic thyroid tumors. For the study at large: Repertoires from malignant and benign thyroid patients were compared across blood and tumor or nodule tissue. The study's findings and limits: According to reports, the diversity of TCR beta was significantly higher in malignant thyroid tumors than in benign nodules, and this held in both blood and tumor samples.

Ahead of thyroid surgery, no patient had received treatment of any kind. In the study's own analysis: The study took CDR3 differences across clinicopathological groups and made a distant-metastasis classifier for papillary thyroid cancer from them. MiXCR reprocessed the PCR reads for TCRdb. What appears here as the V and J calls and clone size reflects TCRdb's work, not the paper's. The sample holds about 35,000 clones, 33% seen once. The sample taken for sequencing was tumor tissue. The V gene is TRBV27, the J gene TRBJ2-5; D possibly uses TRBD1 or TRBD2 (5 bases each). The TCR originated in a female donor with papillary thyroid cancer or a benign thyroid nodule (not recorded which). Some clones in this sample may be carry-over from other donors' samples. Written as DNA, the CDR3 is TGTGCCAGCCAATCAGGGACGGACCGCCAAGAGACCCAGTACTTC. This gives the protein CASQSGTDRQETQYF.